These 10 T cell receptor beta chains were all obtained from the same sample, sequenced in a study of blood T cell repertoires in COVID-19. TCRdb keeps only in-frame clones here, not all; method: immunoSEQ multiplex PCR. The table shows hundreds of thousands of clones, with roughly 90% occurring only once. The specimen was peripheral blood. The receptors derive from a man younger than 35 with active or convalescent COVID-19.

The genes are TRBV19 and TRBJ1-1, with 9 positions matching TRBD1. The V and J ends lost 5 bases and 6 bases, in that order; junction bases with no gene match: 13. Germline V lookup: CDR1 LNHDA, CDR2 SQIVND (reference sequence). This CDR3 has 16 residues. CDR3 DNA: TGTGCCAGTAGTTTTCCCACGGCCGGGACAGGGCCTGAAGCTTTCTTT. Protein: CASSFPTAGTGPEAFF.

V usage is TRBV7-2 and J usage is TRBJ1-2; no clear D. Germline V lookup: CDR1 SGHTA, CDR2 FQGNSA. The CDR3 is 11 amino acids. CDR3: CAIPSGEGYTF. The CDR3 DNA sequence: TGTGCTATCCCTTCGGGAGAGGGCTACACCTTC. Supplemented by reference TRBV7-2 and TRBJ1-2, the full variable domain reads GAGVSQSPSNKVTEKGKDVELRCDPISGHTALYWYRQSLGQGLEFLIYFQGNSAPDKSGLPSDRFSAERTGGSVSTLTIQRTQQEDSAVYLCAIPSGEGYTFGSGTRLTVV.

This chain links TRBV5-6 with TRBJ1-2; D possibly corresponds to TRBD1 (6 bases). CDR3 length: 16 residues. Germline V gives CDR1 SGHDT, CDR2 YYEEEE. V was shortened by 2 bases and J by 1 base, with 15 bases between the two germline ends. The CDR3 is CASSLDGQTINYGYTF. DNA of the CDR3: TGTGCCAGCAGCTTAGACGGACAGACTATTAACTATGGCTACACCTTC.

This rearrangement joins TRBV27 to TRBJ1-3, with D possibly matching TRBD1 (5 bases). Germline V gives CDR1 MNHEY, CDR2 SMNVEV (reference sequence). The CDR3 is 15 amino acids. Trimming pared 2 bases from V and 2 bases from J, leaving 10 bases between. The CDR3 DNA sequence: TGTGCCAGCAGTTTAGCAGGGAAAGCTGGAAACACCATATATTTT. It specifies CASSLAGKAGNTIYF.

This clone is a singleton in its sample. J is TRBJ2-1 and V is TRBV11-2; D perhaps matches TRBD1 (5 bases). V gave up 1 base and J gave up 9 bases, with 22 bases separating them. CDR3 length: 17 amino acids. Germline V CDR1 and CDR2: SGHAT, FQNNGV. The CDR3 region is CASSLGAGMSVSGEQFF. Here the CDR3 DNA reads TGTGCCAGCAGCTTAGGTGCAGGGATGTCAGTTTCGGGTGAGCAGTTCTTC.

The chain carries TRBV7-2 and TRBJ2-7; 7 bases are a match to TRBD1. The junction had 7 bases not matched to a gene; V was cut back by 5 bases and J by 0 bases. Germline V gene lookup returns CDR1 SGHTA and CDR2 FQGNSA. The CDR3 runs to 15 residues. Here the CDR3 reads CASSPSRDSSYEQYF. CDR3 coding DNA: TGTGCCAGCAGCCCCTCAAGGGACAGCTCCTACGAGCAGTACTTC.

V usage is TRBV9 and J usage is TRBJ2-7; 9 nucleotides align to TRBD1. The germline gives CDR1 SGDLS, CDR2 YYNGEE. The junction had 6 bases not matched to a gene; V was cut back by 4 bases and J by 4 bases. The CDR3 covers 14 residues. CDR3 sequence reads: CASSLRTGDYEQYF. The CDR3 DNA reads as TGTGCCAGCAGCCTCCGGACAGGGGATTACGAGCAGTACTTC.

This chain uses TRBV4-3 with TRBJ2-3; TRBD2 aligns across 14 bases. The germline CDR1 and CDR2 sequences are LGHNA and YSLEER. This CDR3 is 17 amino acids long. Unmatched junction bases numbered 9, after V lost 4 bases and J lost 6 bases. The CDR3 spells CASSRTSGGTFRDTQYF. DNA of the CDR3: TGCGCCAGCAGCCGGACTAGCGGGGGGACCTTCAGGGATACGCAGTATTTT.

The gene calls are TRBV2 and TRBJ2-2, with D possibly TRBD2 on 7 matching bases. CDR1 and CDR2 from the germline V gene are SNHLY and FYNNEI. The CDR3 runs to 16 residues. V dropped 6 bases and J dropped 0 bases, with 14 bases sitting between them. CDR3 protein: CASSGGPDANTGELFF. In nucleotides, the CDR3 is TGTGCCAGCAGCGGGGGGCCAGACGCGAACACCGGGGAGCTGTTTTTT.

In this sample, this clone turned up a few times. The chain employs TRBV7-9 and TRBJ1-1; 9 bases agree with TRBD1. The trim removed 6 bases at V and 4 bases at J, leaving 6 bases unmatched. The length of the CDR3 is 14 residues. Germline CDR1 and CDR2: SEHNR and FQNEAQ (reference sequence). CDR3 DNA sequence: TGTGCCAGCAGTTTACAGGGGGCTATCACTGAAGCTTTCTTT. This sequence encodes CASSLQGAITEAFF.